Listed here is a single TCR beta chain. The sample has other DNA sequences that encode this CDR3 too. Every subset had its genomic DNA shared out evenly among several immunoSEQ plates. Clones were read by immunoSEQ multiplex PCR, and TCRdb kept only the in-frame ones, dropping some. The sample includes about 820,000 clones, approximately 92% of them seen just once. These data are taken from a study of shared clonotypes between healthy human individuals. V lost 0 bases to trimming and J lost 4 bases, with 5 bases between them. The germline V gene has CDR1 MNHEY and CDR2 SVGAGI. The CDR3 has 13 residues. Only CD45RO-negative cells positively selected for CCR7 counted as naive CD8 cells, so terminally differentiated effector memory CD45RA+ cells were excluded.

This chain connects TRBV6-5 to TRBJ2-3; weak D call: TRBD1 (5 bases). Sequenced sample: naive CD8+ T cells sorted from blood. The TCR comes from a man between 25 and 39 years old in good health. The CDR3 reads CASSYSGPDTQYF. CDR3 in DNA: TGTGCCAGCAGTTACTCGGGGCCAGATACGCAGTATTTT.